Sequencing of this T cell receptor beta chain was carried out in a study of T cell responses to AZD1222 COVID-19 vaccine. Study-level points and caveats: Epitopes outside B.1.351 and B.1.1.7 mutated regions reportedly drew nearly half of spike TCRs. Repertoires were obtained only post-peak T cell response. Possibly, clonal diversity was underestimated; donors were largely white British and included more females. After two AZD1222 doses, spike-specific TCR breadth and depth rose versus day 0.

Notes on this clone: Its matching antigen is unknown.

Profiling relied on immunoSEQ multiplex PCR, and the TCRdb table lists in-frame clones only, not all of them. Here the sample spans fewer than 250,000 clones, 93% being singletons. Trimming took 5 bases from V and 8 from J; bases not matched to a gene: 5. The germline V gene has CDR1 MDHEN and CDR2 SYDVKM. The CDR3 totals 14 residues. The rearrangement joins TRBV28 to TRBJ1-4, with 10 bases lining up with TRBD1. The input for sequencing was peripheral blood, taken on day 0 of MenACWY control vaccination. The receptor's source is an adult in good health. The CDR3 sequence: CASSRQGAAEKLFF. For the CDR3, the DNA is TGTGCCAGCAGTCGACAGGGGGCTGCGGAAAAACTGTTTTTT.